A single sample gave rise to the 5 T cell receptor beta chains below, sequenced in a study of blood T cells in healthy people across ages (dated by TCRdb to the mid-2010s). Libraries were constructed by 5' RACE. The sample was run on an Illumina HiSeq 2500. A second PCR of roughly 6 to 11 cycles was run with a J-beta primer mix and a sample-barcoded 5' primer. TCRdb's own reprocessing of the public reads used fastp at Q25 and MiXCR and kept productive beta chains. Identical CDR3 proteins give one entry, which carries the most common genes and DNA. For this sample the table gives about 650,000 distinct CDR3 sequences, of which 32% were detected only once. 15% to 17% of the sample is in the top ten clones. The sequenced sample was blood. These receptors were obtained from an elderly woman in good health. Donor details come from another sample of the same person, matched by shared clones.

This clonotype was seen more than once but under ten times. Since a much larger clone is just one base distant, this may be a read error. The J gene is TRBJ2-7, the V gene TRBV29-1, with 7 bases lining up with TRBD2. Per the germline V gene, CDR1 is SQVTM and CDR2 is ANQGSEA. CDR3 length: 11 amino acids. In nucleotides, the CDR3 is TGCGGCGTCCGGGGGGAGGCCGAGCAGTACTTC. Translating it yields CGVRGEAEQYF.

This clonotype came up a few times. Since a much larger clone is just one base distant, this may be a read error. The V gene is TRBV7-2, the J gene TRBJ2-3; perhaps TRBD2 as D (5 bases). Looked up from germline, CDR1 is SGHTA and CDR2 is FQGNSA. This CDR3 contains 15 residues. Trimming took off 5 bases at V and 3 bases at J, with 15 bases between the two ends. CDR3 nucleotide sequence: TGTACCAGCAGCCTCCCAAGCGGAAGGACAGATACGCAGTATTTT. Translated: CTSSLPSGRTDTQYF.

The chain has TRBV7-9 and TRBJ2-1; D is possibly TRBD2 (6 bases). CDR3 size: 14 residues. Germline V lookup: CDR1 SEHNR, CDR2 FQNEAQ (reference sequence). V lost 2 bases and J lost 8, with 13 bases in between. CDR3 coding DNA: TGTGCCAGCAGCTTATCGGTGGGGGAGGATGAGCAGTTCTTC. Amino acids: CASSLSVGEDEQFF. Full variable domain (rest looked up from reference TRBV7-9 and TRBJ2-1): DTGVSQNPRHKITKRGQNVTFRCDPISEHNRLYWYRQTLGQGPEFLTYFQNEAQLEKSRLLSDRFSAERPKGSFSTLEIQRTEQGDSAMYLCASSLSVGEDEQFFGPGTRLTVL.

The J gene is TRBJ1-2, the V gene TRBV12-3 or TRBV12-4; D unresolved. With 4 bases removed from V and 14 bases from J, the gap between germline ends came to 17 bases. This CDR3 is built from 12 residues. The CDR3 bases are TGTGCCAGCAGTTCCACTATGGCTAGGTGGACCTTC. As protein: CASSSTMARWTF.

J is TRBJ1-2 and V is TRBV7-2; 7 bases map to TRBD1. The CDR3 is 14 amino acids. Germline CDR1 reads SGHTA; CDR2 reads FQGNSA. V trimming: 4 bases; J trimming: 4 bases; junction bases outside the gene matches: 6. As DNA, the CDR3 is TGTGCCAGCAGCTGGGGACAGAGTTCCTATGGCTACACCTTC. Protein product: CASSWGQSSYGYTF.